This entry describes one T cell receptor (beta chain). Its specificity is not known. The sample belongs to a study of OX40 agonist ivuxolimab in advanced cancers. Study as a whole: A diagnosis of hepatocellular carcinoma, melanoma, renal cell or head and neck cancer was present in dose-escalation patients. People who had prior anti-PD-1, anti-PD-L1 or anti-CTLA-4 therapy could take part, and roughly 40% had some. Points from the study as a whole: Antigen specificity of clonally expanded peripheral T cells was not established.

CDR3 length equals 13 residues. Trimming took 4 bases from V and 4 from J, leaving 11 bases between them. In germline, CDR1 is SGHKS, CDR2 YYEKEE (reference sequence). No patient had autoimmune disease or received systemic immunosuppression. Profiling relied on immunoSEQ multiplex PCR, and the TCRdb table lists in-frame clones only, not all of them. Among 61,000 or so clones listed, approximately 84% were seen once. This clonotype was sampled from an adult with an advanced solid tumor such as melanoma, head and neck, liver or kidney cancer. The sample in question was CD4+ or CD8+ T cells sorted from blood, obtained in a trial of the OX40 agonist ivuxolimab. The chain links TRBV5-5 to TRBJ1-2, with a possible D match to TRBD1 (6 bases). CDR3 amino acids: CASSTDSSYGYTF. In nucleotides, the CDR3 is TGTGCCAGCAGCACGGACAGTTCCTATGGCTACACCTTC.